This T cell receptor (beta chain) was recorded in a study of blood T cell repertoires in COVID-19. Participants spanned ages roughly 18 to 90 years and resided in 20 to 30 US areas. Assignments of participants to cohorts depended upon their own reported clinical history. Recovered Cohort 3 donors showed two negative PCRs, clearance, or symptom resolution. In the authors' methods: Reference gene primer amplification gave nucleated cell count estimates. Generated by immunoSEQ multiplex PCR, the TCRdb table keeps only in-frame clones and is missing some. The DNA gave D and trimming, while V, J and clone size come from that table. The table includes 200,000 to 250,000 clones, roughly 84% detected once. Germline V gene lookup returns CDR1 LGHDT and CDR2 YNNKEL (reference sequence). This CDR3 contains 17 residues. J lost 4 bases, V lost 4 bases, and 9 bases had no gene match.

Sequenced sample: PBMCs or T cells enriched from blood (not recorded which). This sequence originates from a middle-aged woman who had recovered from COVID-19. The chain recombines TRBV3-1 (or the pseudogene TRBV3-2) with TRBJ2-1; 11 bases align to TRBD2. CDR3 sequence reads: CASSPLGTSGDYNEQFF. DNA for the CDR3: TGTGCCAGCAGCCCCCTGGGGACTAGCGGAGATTACAATGAGCAGTTCTTC.